This T cell receptor (beta chain) was recovered during a study of T cell repertoires in cytomegalovirus infection. As regards this clonotype: Its target is not known.

After removal of 1 base from V and 8 bases from J, the junction contained 4 bases not matched to a gene. The CDR3 is 14 residues long. Germline values: CDR1 SGHRS, CDR2 YFSETQ. Via MiXCR, TCRdb re-called the reads, giving one row per CDR3 protein. The repertoire includes about 34,000 distinct CDR3 sequences, less than 60% of them detected once, and around 90% sits in the top ten. This sample comprised CD8+ T cells from cultured PBMCs, obtained from culture after CMV antigen stimulation. J is TRBJ1-2 and V is TRBV5-1, with 11 bases fitting TRBD1. The clonotype was recovered from a human donor in good health (CMV status not recorded). Some clones in this sample may be carry-over from other donors' samples. This chain's CDR3 is CASSLRWTGGGYTF. As DNA, the CDR3 is TGCGCCAGCAGCTTGCGCTGGACAGGGGGCGGCTACACCTTC. Full variable domain (missing parts from reference TRBV5-1 and TRBJ1-2): KAGVTQTPRYLIKTRGQQVTLSCSPISGHRSVSWYQQTPGQGLQFLFEYFSETQRNKGNFPGRFSGRQFSNSRSEMNVSTLELGDSALYLCASSLRWTGGGYTFGSGTRLTVV.